The T cell receptor beta chain described here comes from a study of control samples from healthy donors and cancer patients. Trimming removed 0 bases from V and 12 bases from J, with 20 bases in between. The length of the CDR3 is 15 residues. From germline, CDR1 is MGHRA and CDR2 YSYEKL. Profiled with immunoSEQ multiplex PCR; TCRdb holds only in-frame clones, not every one. The table lists 100,000 to 150,000 clones, 91% of them singletons, with roughly 9.4% in the top ten. This chain links TRBV4-1 with TRBJ1-2; D remains unclear. Input material: blood. The sequence derives from a man aged 18 to 30 in good health. The CDR3 sequence is CASSQDAGFTIYHTF. CDR3 DNA sequence: TGCGCCAGCAGCCAAGACGCAGGCTTCACGATTTATCACACCTTC.